The rows below give T cell receptor beta chains drawn from one sample of a study of Graves' ophthalmopathy and Graves' hyperthyroidism. TCRdb re-analysed the multiplex PCR reads in MiXCR, keeping a single row per CDR3 protein. The table has 500,000 to 600,000 distinct CDR3 sequences, 35% to 45% seen once; the top ten hold about 4%. Source material: peripheral blood or thyroid tissue (not recorded which). The receptors stem from an adult man with Graves' hyperthyroidism. CDR3s include the opening cysteine and the closing phenylalanine or tryptophan. Each record gives: CDR3 protein, V gene, CDR3 length, D gene, clone size. The D gene is left open where the match is weak. Size tells how often a clone was seen (once, few, many) or the class of an expanded clone, and some rows leave it out.

CDR3aa: CASSEAGTEAFF; v_gene: TRBV2; len: 12; d_gene: .; abundance: many
CDR3aa: CSEVPKSNTEAFF; v_gene: TRBV29-1; len: 13; d_gene: .; abundance: once
CDR3aa: CASSGPSSPYEQYF; v_gene: TRBV3-1; len: 14; d_gene: .; abundance: few
CDR3aa: CSAGTSGKSYEQYF; v_gene: TRBV20-1; len: 14; d_gene: TRBD2; abundance: many
CDR3aa: CASSLASRTGGGEKLFF; v_gene: TRBV5-8; len: 17; d_gene: TRBD1; abundance: many
CDR3aa: CASRFTRGDVTDTQYF; v_gene: TRBV6-5; len: 16; d_gene: TRBD2; abundance: few
CDR3aa: CAWSETGTGEQYF; v_gene: TRBV30; len: 13; d_gene: .; abundance: few
CDR3aa: CSARGQAVDTQYF; v_gene: TRBV20-1; len: 13; d_gene: .; abundance: many
CDR3aa: CASTFLPQGANEKLFF; v_gene: TRBV2; len: 16; d_gene: TRBD1; abundance: many
CDR3aa: CASSYSTGVEKLFF; v_gene: TRBV12-3/TRBV12-4; len: 14; d_gene: .; abundance: .
CDR3aa: CSARRAETGNAIYF; v_gene: TRBV20-1; len: 14; d_gene: .; abundance: .
CDR3aa: CASSFLAGVGELFF; v_gene: TRBV6-5; len: 14; d_gene: TRBD2; abundance: few
CDR3aa: CATSESVGLGTEAIF; v_gene: TRBV24-1; len: 15; d_gene: .; abundance: .
CDR3aa: CASSVFERGSYEQYF; v_gene: TRBV2; len: 15; d_gene: TRBD2; abundance: .
CDR3aa: CASSEDWTGGADEQYF; v_gene: TRBV6-5; len: 16; d_gene: TRBD1; abundance: .
CDR3aa: CASSGLTSGSTDTQYF; v_gene: TRBV10-1; len: 16; d_gene: TRBD2; abundance: .
CDR3aa: CASRAGGSSYNEKLFF; v_gene: TRBV7-9; len: 16; d_gene: .; abundance: .
CDR3aa: CASSLAGGSSGANVLTF; v_gene: TRBV5-6; len: 17; d_gene: TRBD2; abundance: many
CDR3aa: CSVVASPAGNTIYF; v_gene: TRBV29-1; len: 14; d_gene: .; abundance: many
CDR3aa: CATGGVRAMNTEAFF; v_gene: TRBV15; len: 15; d_gene: .; abundance: once
CDR3aa: CATQDEETQYF; v_gene: TRBV25-1; len: 11; d_gene: .; abundance: .
CDR3aa: CASSDVGSTDTQYF; v_gene: TRBV2; len: 14; d_gene: .; abundance: .
CDR3aa: CATSSPGQSTDTQYF; v_gene: TRBV15; len: 15; d_gene: TRBD1; abundance: .
CDR3aa: CASGLRDRGPRSYGYTF; v_gene: TRBV2; len: 17; d_gene: TRBD1; abundance: .
CDR3aa: CASSYSLADQETQYF; v_gene: TRBV6-5; len: 15; d_gene: TRBD2; abundance: few
CDR3aa: CSARGLGTSYNSPLHF; v_gene: TRBV20-1; len: 16; d_gene: .; abundance: many
CDR3aa: CASSPGTGGRADTQYF; v_gene: TRBV19; len: 16; d_gene: TRBD1; abundance: .
CDR3aa: CSASSEFRQMNTEAFF; v_gene: TRBV20-1; len: 16; d_gene: .; abundance: many
CDR3aa: CATNEQYF; v_gene: TRBV15; len: 8; d_gene: .; abundance: .
CDR3aa: CASSLVPGQGEAFF; v_gene: TRBV7-9; len: 14; d_gene: TRBD1; abundance: .
CDR3aa: CASSVGPAGYEQYF; v_gene: TRBV11-2; len: 14; d_gene: .; abundance: many
CDR3aa: CASSLTGDHEQYF; v_gene: TRBV7-9; len: 13; d_gene: TRBD1; abundance: many
CDR3aa: CSAKVKRGAHEQYF; v_gene: TRBV20-1; len: 14; d_gene: .; abundance: many
CDR3aa: CAISESAQYYEQYF; v_gene: TRBV10-3; len: 14; d_gene: .; abundance: many
CDR3aa: CASSYSLGREQYF; v_gene: TRBV6-5; len: 13; d_gene: .; abundance: many
CDR3aa: CASSSAGTATGYGYTF; v_gene: TRBV7-6; len: 16; d_gene: .; abundance: many
CDR3aa: CSASRQGIRDEQYF; v_gene: TRBV20-1; len: 14; d_gene: TRBD1; abundance: .
CDR3aa: CASTNRVAGDYGYTF; v_gene: TRBV19; len: 15; d_gene: .; abundance: .
CDR3aa: CASSSSSGDTRKETQYF; v_gene: TRBV7-9; len: 17; d_gene: TRBD2; abundance: many
CDR3aa: CAISGGNSPLHF; v_gene: TRBV10-3; len: 12; d_gene: .; abundance: .
CDR3aa: CASSFWRSSGNTIYF; v_gene: TRBV5-6; len: 15; d_gene: .; abundance: many
CDR3aa: CAALLPEQYF; v_gene: TRBV30; len: 10; d_gene: .; abundance: few
CDR3aa: CASSPDRGRFEQYF; v_gene: TRBV12-3/TRBV12-4; len: 14; d_gene: TRBD1; abundance: many
CDR3aa: CSARLPGQSSGNTIYF; v_gene: TRBV20-1; len: 16; d_gene: TRBD1; abundance: .